These T cell receptor beta chains were read from a single sample in a study of cytomegalovirus exposure and HLA in healthy donors. TCRdb's table, derived via immunoSEQ multiplex PCR, lists solely in-frame clones and lacks some. The sample has around 65,000 clones, around 80% seen once; the top ten hold 4% to 5.5%. Sequencing was done on a sample of PBMCs. These receptors were collected from a woman in her 30s in good health and CMV-seronegative. CDR3s include the opening cysteine and the closing phenylalanine or tryptophan. A D gene is named only where the DNA matches it firmly. Part of the rows lack a size; the others show once, few, many or a class for expanded clones.

d_call	v_call	clone_size	j_call	cdr3_nt	cdr3_aa
NA	TRBV6-5	NA	TRBJ1-1	TGTGCCAGCAGTTACTCGTTAAAGGGCGGGAGCACTGAAGCTTTCTTT	CASSYSLKGGSTEAFF
NA	TRBV30	NA	TRBJ1-2	TGTGCCTGGAGCGGATGGGGGCTCGGCTATGGCTACACCTTC	CAWSGWGLGYGYTF
TRBD1	TRBV9	NA	TRBJ1-1	TGTGCCAGCAGCACGCGGGACAGGGGGAACGCTGAAGCTTTCTTT	CASSTRDRGNAEAFF
NA	TRBV10-3	NA	TRBJ2-1	TGTGCCATCAGTGAGACCAGCGGACTATCCTACAATGAGCAGTTCTTC	CAISETSGLSYNEQFF
TRBD1	TRBV10-3	NA	TRBJ2-7	TGTGCCATCAGTAGGGACAGGGTGATGAGGAACGAGCAGTACTTC	CAISRDRVMRNEQYF
TRBD1	TRBV10-1	NA	TRBJ1-1	TGCGCCAGCAGTAGCAGGACAGGTTCCGGCGGAGCTTTCTTT	CASSSRTGSGGAFF
TRBD2	TRBV7-2	NA	TRBJ2-5	TGTGCCAGCGTACCCCTGCCGCGGACTAGCGGGAGGGCCGTGGAGACCCAGTACTTC	CASVPLPRTSGRAVETQYF
NA	TRBV6-5	NA	TRBJ2-5	TGTGCCAGCAGTTACTCTCCGGGACTGGAAGAGACCCAGTACTTC	CASSYSPGLEETQYF
TRBD1	TRBV13	NA	TRBJ1-1	TGTGCCAGCAGCAGAAGGACAGGGGGCGAGGCTTTCTTT	CASSRRTGGEAFF
NA	TRBV13	once	TRBJ2-3	TGTGCCAGCAGCTTATGGCGGGGGCCTTCGAATACGCAGTATTTT	CASSLWRGPSNTQYF
TRBD1	TRBV27	NA	TRBJ1-6	TGTGCCAGCAACAGGGGGGATAATTCACCCCTCCACTTT	CASNRGDNSPLHF
TRBD1	TRBV28	NA	TRBJ1-1	TGTGCCAGCAGGTGGGACAGCTTTTACACTGAAGCTTTCTTT	CASRWDSFYTEAFF
TRBD2	TRBV29-1	NA	TRBJ2-1	TGCAGCGTATCCTCCGGGACTAGCGGGGCCAATGAGCAGTTCTTC	CSVSSGTSGANEQFF
TRBD2	TRBV27	NA	TRBJ2-7	TGTGCCAGCAGTTTACAATTGGGGGGGGAGCAGTACTTC	CASSLQLGGEQYF
TRBD1	TRBV2	once	TRBJ2-5	TGTGCCAGCAACACAGGGGCCCTCCAAGAGACCCAGTACTTC	CASNTGALQETQYF
NA	TRBV2	once	TRBJ1-5	TGTGCCAGCAGTGTTACCTATGACAATCAGCCCCAGCATTTT	CASSVTYDNQPQHF
TRBD2	TRBV7-9	NA	TRBJ2-7	TGTGCCAGCAGCTTTGCGGGAGCCTTGGGGGAGCAGTACTTC	CASSFAGALGEQYF
NA	TRBV15	NA	TRBJ2-5	TGTGCCACCAGCAGTAAGCGGAAAGAGACCCAGTACTTC	CATSSKRKETQYF
NA	TRBV2	once	TRBJ2-7	TGTGCCAGCAGTACAGGGTCCCACGAGCAGTACTTC	CASSTGSHEQYF
NA	TRBV30	NA	TRBJ1-5	TGTGCCTGGAGCACAGATAGCAATCAGCCCCAGCATTTT	CAWSTDSNQPQHF
TRBD2	TRBV23-1	NA	TRBJ2-1	TGCGCCAGCAGTCCAACTAGCGGGAAGAATGAGCAGTTCTTC	CASSPTSGKNEQFF
TRBD1	TRBV6-5	once	TRBJ2-1	TGTGCCAGCTTGTCCCCGGACAGGGGTGATGAGCAGTTCTTC	CASLSPDRGDEQFF
TRBD1	TRBV10-3	NA	TRBJ1-2	TGTGCCATCAGTACAGGGGTCCCTCCTAACTATGGCTACACCTTC	CAISTGVPPNYGYTF
TRBD1	TRBV30	NA	TRBJ1-5	TGTGCCTGGAGTGGTGGGTCAGGGGGCCAGCCCCAGCATTTT	CAWSGGSGGQPQHF
TRBD1	TRBV29-1	NA	TRBJ2-7	TGCAGCGTTGAAGGACAGGGGACAGTGTACGAGCAGTACTTC	CSVEGQGTVYEQYF
NA	TRBV4-1	NA	TRBJ2-2	TGCGCCAGCAGCCAAGTCCAGGTGAACACCGGGGAGCTGTTTTTT	CASSQVQVNTGELFF
TRBD1	TRBV29-1	NA	TRBJ1-2	TGCAGCGTTCTGCAGGGGGCCCTGGGCTACACCTTC	CSVLQGALGYTF
NA	TRBV6-5	NA	TRBJ1-2	TGTGCCAGCAGTAAACAACAAAGGAGCCTCTACACCTTC	CASSKQQRSLYTF
NA	TRBV6-5	NA	TRBJ2-5	TGTGCCAGCGCCCCTCTGGCGGGCGGGGAGACCCAGTACTTC	CASAPLAGGETQYF
NA	TRBV7-6	NA	TRBJ2-5	TGTGCCAGCAGCTTAGGGGGAGGCCAAGAGACCCAGTACTTC	CASSLGGGQETQYF
NA	TRBV29-1	NA	TRBJ1-4	TGCAGCGTGGCCCTGGGGGGTGAAAAACTGTTTTTT	CSVALGGEKLFF
TRBD2	TRBV10-2	NA	TRBJ2-1	TGCGCCAGCAGTGAGTCTCCCAGCGGGAGCTCCTACAATGAGCAGTTCTTC	CASSESPSGSSYNEQFF
TRBD1	TRBV5-4	few	TRBJ1-2	TGTGCCAGCAGGCCCCGGACAGGCTATGGCTTCACCTTC	CASRPRTGYGFTF
TRBD1	TRBV10-3	NA	TRBJ1-5	TGTGCCATCAGTGAGGGGACAGGGGGCCTCCAGCATTTT	CAISEGTGGLQHF
NA	TRBV7-9	NA	TRBJ1-2	TGTGCCAGCAGCTCCACAGGGTCAGACTATGGCTACACCTTC	CASSSTGSDYGYTF
TRBD1	TRBV4-3	NA	TRBJ1-3	TGCGCCAGCAGCCAGCTCCTTTCGACAGGGGGGACTGGAAACACCATATATTTT	CASSQLLSTGGTGNTIYF
TRBD2	TRBV7-6	NA	TRBJ2-5	TGTGCCAGCAGCGAGGGACTAGCGGGGGGGACCCAGTACTTC	CASSEGLAGGTQYF
NA	TRBV6-5	once	TRBJ1-2	TGTGCCAGCAGTGGCGGGGGGGGCGCGGGAGGCTACACCTTC	CASSGGGGAGGYTF
NA	TRBV5-6	NA	TRBJ1-1	TGTGCCAGCAGCCGGCAGGTGGGGGCGGCTGAAGCTTTCTTT	CASSRQVGAAEAFF
TRBD1	TRBV7-9	NA	TRBJ1-5	TGTGCCAGCAGCGCCGGACAGGTTCCCGGCAATCAGCCCCAGCATTTT	CASSAGQVPGNQPQHF
NA	TRBV7-9	once	TRBJ2-7	TGTGCCAGCAGCGCCGCGGGAAACTCCTACGAGCAGTACTTC	CASSAAGNSYEQYF
NA	TRBV2	once	TRBJ2-5	TGTGCCAGCAACGTGATTTCAGGGGTGGAGACCCAGTACTTC	CASNVISGVETQYF
TRBD2	TRBV30	once	TRBJ2-1	TGTGCCTGGACACCGGGACTAGCGGACTACAATGAGCAGTTCTTC	CAWTPGLADYNEQFF
NA	TRBV29-1	NA	TRBJ1-1	TGCAGCGCCACCCCAGTCGGGAGGAGCCGGATCACTGAAGCTTTCTTT	CSATPVGRSRITEAFF
NA	TRBV1	NA	TRBJ2-1	TGCACCAGCAGCCAAGGGACTAGCGGGAGTTCCAATGAGCAGTTCTTC	CTSSQGTSGSSNEQFF
NA	TRBV2	NA	TRBJ2-2	TGTGCCAGCACTGGAGTCGGGGAGCTGTTTTTT	CASTGVGELFF
NA	TRBV30	NA	TRBJ1-1	TGTGCCTGGAGTGCCCCCACCGGGGTCGCTGAAGCTTTCTTT	CAWSAPTGVAEAFF
NA	TRBV30	NA	TRBJ2-7	TGTGCCTGGAATGCGGGATCCTACGAGCAGTACTTC	CAWNAGSYEQYF
TRBD1	TRBV6-6	NA	TRBJ2-7	TGTGCCAGCAGTTACGGCGGACAGGGACAGTACTTC	CASSYGGQGQYF
NA	TRBV5-6	NA	TRBJ1-1	TGTGCCAGCAGCCCCCTGCGGAACACTGAAGCTTTCTTT	CASSPLRNTEAFF
NA	TRBV19	NA	TRBJ1-1	TGTGCCAGTAGTAGGGGACAAGGGACCATGAACACTGAAGCTTTCTTT	CASSRGQGTMNTEAFF
NA	TRBV10-3	NA	TRBJ2-1	TGTGCCACGAAAGAAGGGGATCAGGAGCAGTTCTTC	CATKEGDQEQFF
NA	TRBV7-8	few	TRBJ1-4	TGTGCCAGCAGCTTAGATTCGGGGGGCAGAAAACTGTTTTTT	CASSLDSGGRKLFF
NA	TRBV5-1	NA	TRBJ2-2	TGCGCCAGCAGCTTGCCCAGGGGTCCCGGGGAGCTGTTTTTT	CASSLPRGPGELFF
NA	TRBV7-2	NA	TRBJ1-2	TGTGCCAGCAGCCGTCCGACAGGAGCTAACTATGGCTACACCTTC	CASSRPTGANYGYTF
NA	TRBV10-2	NA	TRBJ1-4	TGCGCCAGCAGTGAGTCGTGGCAGGGTGGGGAAAAACTGTTTTTT	CASSESWQGGEKLFF
NA	TRBV29-1	NA	TRBJ2-1	TGCAGCGTTTGGAGCGGCAATGAGCAGTTCTTC	CSVWSGNEQFF
NA	TRBV6-1	NA	TRBJ2-3	TGTGCCAGCAGGCCGGGTAGTAGCACAGATACGCAGTATTTT	CASRPGSSTDTQYF